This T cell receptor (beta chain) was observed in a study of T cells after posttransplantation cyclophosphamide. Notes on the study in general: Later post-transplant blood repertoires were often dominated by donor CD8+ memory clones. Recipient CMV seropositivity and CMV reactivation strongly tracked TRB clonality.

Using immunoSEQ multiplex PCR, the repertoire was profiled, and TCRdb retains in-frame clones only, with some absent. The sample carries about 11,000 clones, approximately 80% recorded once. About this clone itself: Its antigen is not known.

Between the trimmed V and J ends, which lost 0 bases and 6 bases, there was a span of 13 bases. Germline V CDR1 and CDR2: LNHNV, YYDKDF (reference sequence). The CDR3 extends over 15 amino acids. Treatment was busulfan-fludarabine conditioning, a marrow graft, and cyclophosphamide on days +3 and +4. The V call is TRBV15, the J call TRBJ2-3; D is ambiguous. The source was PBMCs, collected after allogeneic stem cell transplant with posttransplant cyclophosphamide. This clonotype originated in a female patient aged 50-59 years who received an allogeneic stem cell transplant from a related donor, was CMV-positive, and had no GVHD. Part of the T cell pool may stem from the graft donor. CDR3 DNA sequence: TGTGCCACCAGCAGAGATGGAGATCGGTCCGATACGCAGTATTTT. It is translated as CATSRDGDRSDTQYF.